This T cell receptor beta chain was sequenced in a study of CD8 T cells in Susac syndrome. Germline CDR1 and CDR2: LGHDT and YNNKEL (reference sequence). Trimming took 4 bases from V and 4 from J, leaving 10 bases between them. The CDR3 covers 13 residues. Random hexamers were used to reverse transcribe roughly 0.5 to 1 ug of RNA. It was immunoSEQ multiplex PCR that amplified TCR beta CDR3 across 54 Vbeta and 13 Jbeta. TCRdb recomputed calls from the immunoSEQ multiplex PCR reads with MiXCR, one row per CDR3 protein. The table includes over 150,000 distinct CDR3 sequences, approximately 93% detected once. Sequencing targeted TCR beta in T cells from blood (CD8+ and CD4+). The patients serving as multiple sclerosis controls were treatment-naive. They had stable or active relapsing-remitting disease and fulfilled revised McDonald criteria. Findings and caveats of the study: TCR sequencing and HLA analysis covered a relatively small number of individuals.

In regard to this clonotype: What it binds is unknown.

This TCR derives from a human donor with multiple sclerosis. The chain recombines TRBV3-1 with TRBJ1-1, with D possibly TRBD1 on 6 matching bases. Sequenced sample: CD4+ T cells from PBMCs. The DNA for the CDR3 is TGTGCCAGCAGCCTGAGACAGGTCACTGAAGCTTTCTTT. Residues: CASSLRQVTEAFF.